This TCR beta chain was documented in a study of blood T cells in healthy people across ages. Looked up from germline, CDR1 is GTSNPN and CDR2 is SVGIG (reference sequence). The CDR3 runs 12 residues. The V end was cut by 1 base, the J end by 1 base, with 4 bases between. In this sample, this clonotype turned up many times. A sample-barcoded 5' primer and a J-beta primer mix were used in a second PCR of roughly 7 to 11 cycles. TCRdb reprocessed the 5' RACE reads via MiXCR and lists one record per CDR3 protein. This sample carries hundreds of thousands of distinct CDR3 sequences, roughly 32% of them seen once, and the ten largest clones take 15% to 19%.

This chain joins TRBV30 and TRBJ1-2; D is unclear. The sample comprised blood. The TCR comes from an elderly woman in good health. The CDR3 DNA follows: TGTGCCTGGAGTGGAAGTAACTATGGCTACACCTTC. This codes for CAWSGSNYGYTF.